These 30 T cell receptor beta chains share one sample of origin, sequenced in a study of cytomegalovirus exposure and HLA in healthy donors (dated by TCRdb to about 2017). Receptor amplification or capture employed the immunoSEQ multiplex PCR assay. The table comes from immuneACCESS by way of TCRdb, which keeps in-frame sequences with V and J called. Part of the clones is missing from these tables; in studies checked, under half for an unresolved V gene and the rest for unknown reasons. In all, the sample holds approximately 220,000 clones, and about 89% of those were seen once. The top ten clonotypes cover 1% to 1.2% of the sample. Sequences were obtained from PBMCs. The receptors were gathered from a woman between 18 and 29 years old in good health and CMV-seronegative.

This sequence joins TRBV7-6 and TRBJ2-2; D is unresolved. Trimming shortened V by 1 base and J by 1 base, and 13 bases separated the two germline ends. Germline values: CDR1 SGHVS, CDR2 FNYEAQ. The CDR3 is made up of 17 amino acids. CDR3 in amino acids: CASSLERLDVNTGELFF. In DNA form, the CDR3 reads TGTGCCAGCAGCTTAGAGAGGTTGGATGTGAACACCGGGGAGCTGTTTTTT.

V is TRBV4-2 and J is TRBJ2-3; 9 bases are shared with TRBD2. Germline lookup yields CDR1 LGHNA and CDR2 YNFKEQ. The ends lost 4 bases at V and 6 bases at J; junction bases unmatched: 11. There are 16 residues in the CDR3. The CDR3 DNA follows: TGTGCCAGCAGCCGAGGACTAGCGAGCTCAGGGGATACGCAGTATTTT. Residues: CASSRGLASSGDTQYF.

The CDR3 DNA follows: TGTGCCAGTAGTATCGCAGGGACAAACGAGCAGTACTTC. Residues: CASSIAGTNEQYF. The J gene is TRBJ2-7, the V gene TRBV19, with a tentative D call TRBD1 (6 bases). Germline V CDR1 and CDR2: LNHDA, SQIVND (reference sequence). CDR3 size: 13 residues. V was clipped by 3 bases and J by 5 bases, with 11 bases between them.

The V and J genes are TRBV5-1 and TRBJ2-3; D unresolved. The CDR3 contains 14 residues. V was shortened by 4 bases and J by 1 base, with 10 bases between the two germline ends. The V gene's germline CDR1 is SGHRS and CDR2 YFSETQ. The CDR3 coding sequence is TGCGCCAGCAGCGAGCCTAAAGGCACAGATACGCAGTATTTT. Amino acid sequence: CASSEPKGTDTQYF.

The chain employs TRBV11-2 and TRBJ1-1, with D unresolved. The CDR3 consists of 14 residues. The V gene lost 5 bases and the J gene lost 2 bases, with 12 bases spanning the gap. Germline V gene data show CDR1 as SGHAT and CDR2 as FQNNGV. This CDR3 is CASSAPRINTEAFF. CDR3 DNA: TGTGCCAGCAGCGCGCCTAGGATCAACACTGAAGCTTTCTTT.

The chain couples TRBV5-1 to TRBJ2-2, with TRBD1 as a possible D gene (6 bases). This CDR3 contains 13 residues. Looked up from germline, CDR1 is SGHRS and CDR2 is YFSETQ. V lost 5 bases and J 4 bases, leaving 9 bases between the germline ends. The CDR3: CASSPGATGELFF. The CDR3 nucleotides are TGCGCCAGCAGTCCAGGGGCCACCGGGGAGCTGTTTTTT.

This chain joins TRBV7-9 and TRBJ2-3, with D unresolved. Trimming shortened V by 6 bases and J by 3 bases, and 4 bases separated the two germline ends. CDR1 SEHNR and CDR2 FQNEAQ come from the germline V gene (reference sequence). The CDR3 has 11 residues. The CDR3 protein is CASRSTDTQYF. Here the CDR3 DNA reads TGTGCCAGCAGATCAACAGATACGCAGTATTTT.

This rearrangement joins TRBV5-1 to TRBJ2-7; TRBD1 matches at 9 bases. Germline CDR1 SGHRS, CDR2 YFSETQ. There are 15 residues in the CDR3. The V gene end was trimmed by 4 bases and the J gene end by 0 bases; junction bases not matched to a gene: 5. Here the CDR3 reads CASSMGQGPSYEQYF. CDR3 nucleotide sequence: TGCGCCAGCAGCATGGGACAGGGCCCCTCCTACGAGCAGTACTTC.

The chain recombines TRBV6-4 with TRBJ1-4, with 10 bases identical to TRBD1. CDR3 length equals 19 residues. Germline V CDR1 and CDR2: MRHNA, SNTAGT. V gave up 5 bases and J gave up 1 base; unmatched junction bases: 13. CDR3 coding DNA: TGTGCCAGCAGTCTCCACCGGGACAGGGGAGGGAGAACTAATGAAAAACTGTTTTTT. Residues: CASSLHRDRGGRTNEKLFF.

V usage is TRBV6-1 and J usage is TRBJ2-5; 9 positions agree with TRBD2. CDR3 length equals 16 residues. The junction had 3 bases not matched to a gene; V was cut back by 1 base and J by 0 bases. Germline values: CDR1 MNHNS, CDR2 SASEGT. CDR3 nucleotide sequence: TGTGCCAGCAGTGAAGGGCTAGCGGGACACCAAGAGACCCAGTACTTC. Translation: CASSEGLAGHQETQYF.

The chain is built from TRBV27 and TRBJ2-3, with TRBD2 as a possible D gene (5 bases). The CDR3 totals 15 residues. Trimming pared 2 bases from V and 2 bases from J, leaving 11 bases between. Per the germline V gene, CDR1 is MNHEY and CDR2 is SMNVEV (reference sequence). The CDR3 is CASSLNGLPTDTQYF. The CDR3 DNA follows: TGTGCCAGCAGTTTAAATGGACTCCCCACAGATACGCAGTATTTT.

The gene calls are TRBV5-1 and TRBJ2-1, with 11 bases identical to TRBD2. Germline CDR1 reads SGHRS; CDR2 reads YFSETQ. Trimming cost V 5 bases and J 3 bases; bases outside gene matches: 4. The CDR3 has 15 residues. The CDR3 reads CASSMTSGNYNEQFF. DNA for the CDR3: TGCGCCAGCAGTATGACTAGCGGGAACTACAATGAGCAGTTCTTC.

V is TRBV6-1 and J is TRBJ1-1; D unresolved. The V and J ends lost 4 bases and 1 base respectively, with 7 bases between them. Per germline, CDR1 MNHNS and CDR2 SASEGT. This CDR3 comprises 13 residues. This CDR3 reads CASSGAGNTEAFF. The CDR3 bases are TGTGCCAGCAGTGGGGCGGGGAACACTGAAGCTTTCTTT.

The V gene is TRBV2, the J gene TRBJ2-7; D may be TRBD1 (7 bases). V gave up 2 bases and J gave up 4 bases, with 12 bases separating them. Germline V gene data show CDR1 as SNHLY and CDR2 as FYNNEI. The CDR3 runs 14 residues. CDR3 DNA: TGTGCCAGCAGTGAAAGGACAGGACTATACGAGCAGTACTTC. Its protein is CASSERTGLYEQYF.

The rearrangement joins TRBV5-4 to TRBJ2-7, with D tentatively TRBD2 (6 bases). Trimming pared 0 bases from V and 4 bases from J, leaving 11 bases between. The CDR3 consists of 14 residues. Germline V gives CDR1 SGHNT, CDR2 YYREEE (reference sequence). The CDR3 sequence: CASSLGGDRYEQYF. CDR3 bases: TGTGCCAGCAGCTTGGGGGGGGACCGGTACGAGCAGTACTTC.

V is TRBV7-3 and J is TRBJ1-6, with 11 bases identical to TRBD1. Germline V gene lookup returns CDR1 SGHTA and CDR2 FQGTGA. V dropped 4 bases and J dropped 10; count of bases not matched to a gene: 3. This CDR3 has 14 residues. The CDR3 coding sequence is TGTGCCAGCAGCTGGGGACAGGGGGGATCACCCCTCCACTTT. Encoded protein: CASSWGQGGSPLHF.

J is TRBJ1-4 and V is TRBV6-6; the match to TRBD1 covers 8 bases. CDR1 is MNHNY and CDR2 is SVGAGI in the germline V gene (reference sequence). Trimming removed 7 bases from V and 8 bases from J; junction bases left unmatched: 12. The CDR3 length is 15 residues. The CDR3 loop is CASTRSGGLGEKLFF. In DNA form, the CDR3 reads TGTGCCAGCACCCGTTCAGGGGGCTTAGGGGAAAAACTGTTTTTT.

DNA for the CDR3: TGCAGCGTTACCTACTACGACGAGCAGTACTTC. Protein product: CSVTYYDEQYF. The chain uses TRBV29-1 and TRBJ2-7; D unclear. Per germline, CDR1 SQVTM and CDR2 ANQGSEA. This CDR3 spans 11 amino acids. V was pared by 5 bases and J by 5 bases, with 10 bases between.

The V call is TRBV6-5, the J call TRBJ2-2; D unclear. V was cut by 2 bases and J by 4 bases, with 8 bases left in between. Germline assignment: CDR1 MNHEY and CDR2 SVGAGI. This CDR3 has 14 residues. The CDR3 coding sequence is TGTGCCAGCAGTTACGCAGGTCCCACCGGGGAGCTGTTTTTT. This encodes CASSYAGPTGELFF.

This clone was detected only once. This sequence joins TRBV6-5 and TRBJ1-1; the match to TRBD1 covers 9 bases. J gave up 5 bases and V 6 bases, and 10 bases lay outside the gene matches. The germline V gene has CDR1 MNHEY and CDR2 SVGAGI. The CDR3 loop spans 15 amino acids. The CDR3 bases are TGTGCCAGCAGCCCTCGGGGGACAGGGAAAACTGAAGCTTTCTTT. Amino acids: CASSPRGTGKTEAFF.

Comments on this clone: The sample contains more than one DNA sequence encoding this CDR3. The chain couples TRBV9 to TRBJ1-5; TRBD1 matches 8 bases. Germline trimming cut 3 bases from V and 6 bases from J; bases unmatched to any gene: 5. Germline-derived CDR1 and CDR2 are SGDLS and YYNGEE. The CDR3 contains 14 residues. CDR3 sequence reads: CASSAGTGGQPQHF. CDR3 sequence (DNA): TGTGCCAGCAGCGCAGGGACAGGCGGTCAGCCCCAGCATTTT.

This sequence joins TRBV15 and TRBJ2-7, with a weak D call TRBD1 (6 bases). V lost 3 bases to trimming and J lost 7 bases, with 10 bases between them. CDR3 size: 12 residues. Germline loops: CDR1 LNHNV, CDR2 YYDKDF (reference sequence). This CDR3 is CATSSQGWEQYF. The CDR3 nucleotides are TGTGCCACCAGCAGCCAGGGGTGGGAGCAGTACTTC.

The rearrangement uses TRBV6-4 and TRBJ2-3; 9 bases fit TRBD2. This CDR3 has 14 residues. The germline gives CDR1 MRHNA, CDR2 SNTAGT. V lost 6 bases to trimming and J lost 1 base; unmatched junction nucleotides: 2. The CDR3 DNA follows: TGTGCCAGCAGCGAGCGGGAGGGCACAGATACGCAGTATTTT. Protein product: CASSEREGTDTQYF.

The CDR3 DNA follows: TGTGCCAGCAGTTTATATGGGGGGATGAGAGGGAACTACGAGCAGTACTTC. It specifies CASSLYGGMRGNYEQYF. The J gene is TRBJ2-7, the V gene TRBV27, with D possibly matching TRBD2 (6 bases). Trimming removed 1 base at V and 3 bases at J, with 19 bases between. The CDR3 totals 17 residues. CDR1 and CDR2 from the germline V gene are MNHEY and SMNVEV (reference sequence).

This clone was observed a handful of times. The V gene is TRBV11-2, the J gene TRBJ2-7; 11 nucleotides match TRBD2. The CDR3 length is 16 residues. The V segment lost 2 bases and the J segment 1 base; nucleotides outside the gene matches: 4. Per germline, CDR1 SGHAT and CDR2 FQNNGV. Written as DNA, the CDR3 is TGTGCCAGCAGCTTACTTAGCGGGAGGGCTTCCTACGAGCAGTACTTC. Its protein product is CASSLLSGRASYEQYF.

The rearrangement uses TRBV7-3 and TRBJ1-1; TRBD1 might be the D (5 bases). This CDR3 has 17 residues. V gave up 3 bases and J gave up 0 bases, with 17 bases separating them. Germline-derived CDR1 and CDR2 are SGHTA and FQGTGA. The CDR3 DNA follows: TGTGCCAGCAGCTTTCTGGCGGGGGACCCTATGAACACTGAAGCTTTCTTT. It translates to CASSFLAGDPMNTEAFF.

The CDR3 loop is CASSDRGQGAGNQPQHF. Written as DNA, the CDR3 is TGTGCCAGCAGTGATAGAGGTCAAGGGGCGGGCAATCAGCCCCAGCATTTT. V is TRBV2 and J is TRBJ1-5, with D possibly matching TRBD1 (5 bases). This CDR3 has 17 residues. In germline, CDR1 is SNHLY, CDR2 FYNNEI. V was shortened by 3 bases and J by 2 bases, with 17 bases between the two germline ends.

In this sample, this clone turned up once. The rearrangement uses TRBV10-3 and TRBJ2-7; 8 nucleotides align to TRBD2. The CDR3 runs 11 residues. Germline-derived CDR1 and CDR2 are ENHRY and SYGVKD. J lost 8 bases, V lost 10 bases, and 7 bases had no gene match. CDR3 protein: CATGGGSQQYF. Here the CDR3 DNA reads TGTGCCACCGGGGGGGGGTCTCAGCAGTACTTC.

V is TRBV7-9 and J is TRBJ1-2; TRBD1 might be the D (5 bases). The V gene lost 5 bases and the J gene lost 8 bases, with 18 bases spanning the gap. Germline assignment: CDR1 SEHNR and CDR2 FQNEAQ (reference sequence). The CDR3 has 14 amino acids. The CDR3 sequence: CASSPGTWGGGYTF. The CDR3 DNA is TGTGCCAGCAGCCCCGGGACTTGGGGGGGAGGCTACACCTTC.

The chain employs TRBV6-5 and TRBJ1-4; D is possibly TRBD1 (6 bases). The CDR3 has 12 amino acids. CDR1 is MNHEY, CDR2 SVGAGI, per germline. Trimming removed 6 bases at V and 12 bases at J, with 14 bases between. DNA for the CDR3: TGTGCCAGCAGCTCCCGGGCAGGGGAACTGTTTTTT. Its translation is CASSSRAGELFF.